The entry that follows covers one T cell receptor (beta chain) sequence. Its antigen remains unidentified. These data belong to a study of CD8 T cells in ankylosing spondylitis. Overall study findings and caveats: Characteristic, it appeared, of ankylosing spondylitis blood was a TCR beta motif of seven or eight highly homologous variants.

TCRdb used MiXCR to reprocess the 5' RACE reads, holding one entry per CDR3 protein. The sample yields 8,500 to 9,000 distinct CDR3 sequences, around 4% seen once. The CDR3 runs to 15 residues. Germline V lookup: CDR1 SGDLS, CDR2 YYNGEE. V lost 4 bases and J lost 2; bases outside the gene matches: 5. The sample consisted of blood, either unsorted or a sorted T cell fraction (not recorded which). The gene calls are TRBV9 and TRBJ2-1, with 8 bases that match TRBD1. This receptor was obtained from a female donor with ankylosing spondylitis or in good health (not recorded which). The CDR3 protein is CASSPRGQAYNEQFF. The CDR3 nucleotides read TGTGCCAGCAGCCCTAGGGGACAGGCCTACAATGAGCAGTTCTTC.